This passage covers 25 T cell receptor beta chains from one sample sequenced in a study of spatial heterogeneity in lung cancer. Findings and limits, study-wide: The study found that expanded intratumoral alpha and beta TCR counts tracked tumor mutation counts.

A single record per CDR3 protein comes from TCRdb applying MiXCR to the 5' RACE reads. The data contain over 15,000 distinct CDR3 sequences, 5.7% of them singletons. Which antigens these TCRs recognize remains unknown. Time point: sample taken at primary tumor resection. The source was lung tumor tissue, collected at surgery. The receptors were sampled from a female donor with early-stage non-small cell lung cancer.

This clonotype appeared many times. The gene calls are TRBV28 and TRBJ1-5; 7 nucleotides line up with TRBD1. This CDR3 is built from 14 residues. Germline CDR1 MDHEN, CDR2 SYDVKM. Trimming removed 5 bases from V and 7 bases from J; junction bases left unmatched: 8. The CDR3 loop reads CASSKQGSIQPQHF. The CDR3 region has the DNA TGTGCCAGCAGTAAACAGGGGTCCATCCAGCCCCAGCATTTT. Together with reference TRBV28 and TRBJ1-5, the CDR3 gives the full variable domain: DVKVTQSSRYLVKRTGEKVFLECVQDMDHENMFWYRQDPGLGLRLIYFSYDVKMKEKGDIPEGYSVSREKKERFSLILESASTNQTSMYLCASSKQGSIQPQHFGDGTRLSIL.

The rearrangement links TRBV9 to TRBJ2-3, with D uncertain. The CDR3 is 17 residues long. V lost 0 bases, J lost 3 bases, and 17 bases lay in between. CDR1 is SGDLS, CDR2 YYNGEE, per germline. The CDR3 sequence is CASSVGLRQPTTDTQYF. In nucleotides, the CDR3 is TGTGCCAGCAGCGTAGGTTTGAGACAACCCACGACAGATACGCAGTATTTT. The complete variable domain, with remaining parts taken from reference TRBV9 and TRBJ2-3, reads DSGVTQTPKHLITATGQRVTLRCSPRSGDLSVYWYQQSLDQGLQFLIQYYNGEERAKGNILERFSAQQFPDLHSELNLSSLELGDSALYFCASSVGLRQPTTDTQYFGPGTRLTVL.

This clonotype was observed many times. The chain joins TRBV10-2 to TRBJ2-2; tentatively, D is TRBD1 (7 bases). The germline gives CDR1 WSHSY, CDR2 SAAADI. CDR3 length equals 14 residues. Trimming pared 11 bases from V and 4 bases from J, leaving 17 bases between. The CDR3 is CADSPQGGTGELFF. In DNA, the CDR3 is TGCGCCGACTCCCCCCAGGGGGGCACCGGGGAGCTGTTTTTT.

In this sample, this clonotype turned up many times. This chain uses TRBV5-1 with TRBJ2-1; TRBD1 matches 8 bases. Germline CDR1 and CDR2: SGHRS and YFSETQ. V trimming: 4 bases; J trimming: 3 bases; junction bases outside the gene matches: 12. The CDR3 sequence is 17 residues long. The CDR3 sequence: CASSPMTGTGDYNEQFF. The CDR3 DNA sequence: TGCGCCAGCAGCCCTATGACCGGGACAGGAGACTACAATGAGCAGTTCTTC.

This clonotype was seen ten or more times. The CDR3 protein is CASSPGGGIRDFYFTDEQFF. In DNA form, the CDR3 reads TGTGCCAGCTCACCTGGGGGGGGTATCCGGGACTTTTATTTCACCGATGAGCAGTTCTTC. The V gene is TRBV18, the J gene TRBJ2-1, with 7 bases matching TRBD2. The trim removed 3 bases at V and 8 bases at J, leaving 25 bases unmatched. The CDR3 sequence is 20 residues long. CDR1 and CDR2 from the germline V gene are KGHSH and LQKENI.

This clonotype appeared many times. This sequence joins TRBV28 and TRBJ1-1; TRBD1 might be the D (6 bases). The CDR3 runs 15 residues. Germline lookup yields CDR1 MDHEN and CDR2 SYDVKM. Deletions cut 5 bases from V and 5 bases from J, with 18 bases between. The CDR3 loop reads CASSPDRRGGTEAFF. In DNA form, the CDR3 reads TGTGCCAGCAGTCCCGACCGCCGAGGGGGTACTGAAGCTTTCTTT.

V usage is TRBV7-2 and J usage is TRBJ2-5; tentative D call: TRBD1 (6 bases). V was pared by 5 bases and J by 5 bases, with 15 bases between. The germline gives CDR1 SGHTA, CDR2 FQGNSA. The CDR3 totals 14 residues. Here the CDR3 reads CASSQPGAIETQYF. In DNA form, the CDR3 reads TGTGCCAGCAGCCAGCCAGGGGCGATTGAGACCCAGTACTTC.

The gene calls are TRBV5-1 and TRBJ2-7; D is uncertain. This CDR3 has 12 amino acids. Per germline, CDR1 SGHRS and CDR2 YFSETQ. V was clipped by 4 bases and J by 3 bases, with 8 bases between them. The CDR3 region has the DNA TGCGCCAGCAGCGCGGACGTCTACGAGCAGTACTTC. Translation: CASSADVYEQYF.

This clonotype has at least ten counts. The chain links TRBV15 to TRBJ2-3; 10 bases align to TRBD2. Germline V lookup: CDR1 LNHNV, CDR2 YYDKDF (reference sequence). The length of the CDR3 is 18 residues. The ends lost 0 bases at V and 2 bases at J; junction bases unmatched: 8. The CDR3 DNA sequence: TGTGCCACCAGCAGAGAAGCGGTAGCGGGAGGTATCACAGATACGCAGTATTTT. Translation gives CATSREAVAGGITDTQYF.

The chain combines TRBV2 with TRBJ1-2; 7 bases are shared with TRBD1. The CDR3 is 15 residues long. The V gene end was trimmed by 4 bases and the J gene end by 3 bases; junction bases not matched to a gene: 8. Germline V lookup: CDR1 SNHLY, CDR2 FYNNEI. This CDR3 is CASSGARGRDYGYTF. CDR3 nucleotide sequence: TGTGCCAGCAGTGGAGCTAGGGGGCGAGACTATGGCTACACCTTC. The whole variable domain, remainder taken from reference TRBV2 and TRBJ1-2, is EPEVTQTPSHQVTQMGQEVILRCVPISNHLYFYWYRQILGQKVEFLVSFYNNEISEKSEIFDDQFSVERPDGSNFTLKIRSTKLEDSAMYFCASSGARGRDYGYTFGSGTRLTVV.

In its sample, this clonotype is medium-sized. The chain couples TRBV5-1 to TRBJ2-7; 7 bases align to TRBD2. V was pared by 4 bases and J by 2 bases, with 6 bases of the junction left unmatched. Germline V gene data show CDR1 as SGHRS and CDR2 as YFSETQ. CDR3 size: 14 residues. The CDR3 DNA follows: TGCGCCAGCAGCCAAAGCGGGGCGCCCTACGAGCAGTACTTC. It yields the protein CASSQSGAPYEQYF.

In its sample, this clonotype was seen many times. The V and J genes are TRBV5-4 and TRBJ2-3; a weak D match, TRBD2 (5 bases). CDR1 and CDR2 from the germline V gene are SGHNT and YYREEE (reference sequence). CDR3 length: 13 amino acids. Trimming removed 7 bases from V and 2 bases from J, with 11 bases in between. CDR3 region: CASHGEPTDTQYF. CDR3 nucleotide sequence: TGTGCCAGCCACGGGGAGCCCACAGATACGCAGTATTTT.

This clonotype was detected ten times or more. This chain uses TRBV2 with TRBJ2-3, with unresolved D. The V end was cut by 6 bases, the J end by 0 bases, with 4 bases between. The CDR3 loop spans 12 amino acids. Germline loops: CDR1 SNHLY, CDR2 FYNNEI. CDR3 sequence reads: CASSLSTDTQYF. The CDR3 DNA follows: TGTGCCAGCAGCTTAAGCACAGATACGCAGTATTTT.

This clonotype was counted at least ten times. The V and J genes are TRBV27 and TRBJ2-2, with a weak D call TRBD2 (6 bases). In germline, CDR1 is MNHEY, CDR2 SMNVEV (reference sequence). Trimming left V 3 bases short and J 7 bases short, with 9 bases between. The CDR3 has 13 residues. CDR3 nucleotides: TGTGCCAGCAGTTTGACGGACTACGGGGAGCTGTTTTTT. Its translation is CASSLTDYGELFF.

This chain connects TRBV20-1 to TRBJ2-1, with 13 nucleotides matching TRBD2. V trimming: 2 bases; J trimming: 9 bases; junction bases outside the gene matches: 10. Germline V gene lookup returns CDR1 DFQATT and CDR2 SNEGSKA (reference sequence). This CDR3 is 16 amino acids long. The CDR3 DNA is TGCAGTGCTAGACCCAGGACTAGCGGGAGCGGATTTGAGCAGTTCTTC. Its translation is CSARPRTSGSGFEQFF.

The chain joins TRBV5-1 to TRBJ2-1; D possibly corresponds to TRBD1 (6 bases). This CDR3 spans 14 amino acids. Germline V gives CDR1 SGHRS, CDR2 YFSETQ. V was clipped by 1 base and J by 4 bases, with 9 bases between them. The CDR3 DNA reads as TGCGCCAGCAGCTTGACAGGGTTTTACAATGAGCAGTTCTTC. Protein product: CASSLTGFYNEQFF. Full variable domain (remainder filled in from reference TRBV5-1 and TRBJ2-1): KAGVTQTPRYLIKTRGQQVTLSCSPISGHRSVSWYQQTPGQGLQFLFEYFSETQRNKGNFPGRFSGRQFSNSRSEMNVSTLELGDSALYLCASSLTGFYNEQFFGPGTRLTVL.

This clonotype was counted between two and nine times. The V gene is TRBV3-1, the J gene TRBJ1-4, with D possibly matching TRBD1 (6 bases). CDR3 length: 14 residues. Trimming removed 4 bases at V and 8 bases at J, with 14 bases between. Germline V lookup: CDR1 LGHDT, CDR2 YNNKEL (reference sequence). CDR3 amino acids: CASSRNRVEEKLFF. In nucleotides, the CDR3 is TGTGCCAGCAGCCGAAACAGGGTTGAGGAAAAACTGTTTTTT.

V gene TRBV29-1 combines with J gene TRBJ2-7; 11 positions agree with TRBD1. V was clipped by 4 bases and J by 2 bases; unmatched bases: 1. The CDR3 runs to 13 residues. Per germline, CDR1 SQVTM and CDR2 ANQGSEA. The DNA for the CDR3 is TGCAGCGTTGCGGGACAGGGGGCCTACGAGCAGTACTTC. Residues: CSVAGQGAYEQYF.

This clonotype was counted at least ten times. V is TRBV6-6 and J is TRBJ2-7; TRBD1 might be the D (6 bases). With 2 bases removed from V and 1 base from J, the gap between germline ends came to 15 bases. Per the germline V gene, CDR1 is MNHNY and CDR2 is SVGAGI (reference sequence). The CDR3 has 16 amino acids. In DNA form, the CDR3 reads TGTGCCAGCAGTTACGGTCAGGGGTACGGTTCCTACGAGCAGTACTTC. Protein: CASSYGQGYGSYEQYF.

The sample holds many counts of this clonotype. The CDR3 region is CSARPTSGSSYEQYF. The DNA for the CDR3 is TGCAGTGCCCGGCCCACTAGCGGGAGTTCCTACGAGCAGTACTTC. V and J are TRBV20-1 and TRBJ2-7; 11 positions match TRBD2. V shed 6 bases, J shed 1 base, and the junction held 8 bases outside the gene matches. The CDR3 has 15 residues. The germline V gene has CDR1 DFQATT and CDR2 SNEGSKA (reference sequence).

This clonotype has at least ten counts. CDR3 nucleotides: TGTGCCAGCAGCCCAGGGACTCTCAATGAGCAGTTCTTC. Amino acid sequence: CASSPGTLNEQFF. This rearrangement joins TRBV14 to TRBJ2-1; D possibly corresponds to TRBD2 (6 bases). Germline assignment: CDR1 SGHDN and CDR2 FVKESK. The ends were cut back, 4 bases at V and 6 bases at J, with 10 bases in the middle. The CDR3 spans 13 residues.

This clonotype was recorded at least ten times. The chain carries TRBV7-9 and TRBJ2-3, with D tentatively TRBD2 (6 bases). Trimming took off 5 bases at V and 2 bases at J, with 14 bases between the two ends. Germline V gene sequence: CDR1 SEHNR, CDR2 FQNEAQ (reference sequence). The CDR3 contains 15 residues. The CDR3 sequence: CASSPGTSATDTQYF. The CDR3 coding sequence is TGTGCCAGCAGCCCCGGGACTTCTGCCACAGATACGCAGTATTTT.

This clonotype has a count of ten or more. This sequence joins TRBV6-1 and TRBJ2-3; D remains ambiguous. Germline V CDR1 and CDR2: MNHNS, SASEGT. The CDR3 sequence is 11 residues long. Trimming pared 7 bases from V and 6 bases from J, leaving 8 bases between. The DNA for the CDR3 is TGTGCCAGCACGATAGGGGATACGCAGTATTTT. It codes for CASTIGDTQYF.

The table lists this clonotype with many counts. The gene calls are TRBV6-2 or TRBV6-3 and TRBJ1-5; D might be TRBD1 (5 bases). With 8 bases removed from V and 5 bases from J, the gap between germline ends came to 16 bases. The germline CDR1 and CDR2 sequences are MNHEY and SVGEGT. The CDR3 sequence is 14 residues long. CDR3 nucleotides: TGTGCCAGCTCTCCCTTCGGGGGTTATCAGCCCCAGCATTTT. Encoded protein: CASSPFGGYQPQHF.

There are many counts of this clonotype. The chain has TRBV4-1 and TRBJ2-7, with a possible D match to TRBD2 (5 bases). Germline V gene lookup returns CDR1 MGHRA and CDR2 YSYEKL. CDR3 size: 16 residues. The germline V and J ends were trimmed by 2 bases and 0 bases, with 14 bases remaining between them. The CDR3 region has the DNA TGCGCCAGCAGCCAAAGGACTCGGGCAAACTCCTACGAGCAGTACTTC. Translating it yields CASSQRTRANSYEQYF.